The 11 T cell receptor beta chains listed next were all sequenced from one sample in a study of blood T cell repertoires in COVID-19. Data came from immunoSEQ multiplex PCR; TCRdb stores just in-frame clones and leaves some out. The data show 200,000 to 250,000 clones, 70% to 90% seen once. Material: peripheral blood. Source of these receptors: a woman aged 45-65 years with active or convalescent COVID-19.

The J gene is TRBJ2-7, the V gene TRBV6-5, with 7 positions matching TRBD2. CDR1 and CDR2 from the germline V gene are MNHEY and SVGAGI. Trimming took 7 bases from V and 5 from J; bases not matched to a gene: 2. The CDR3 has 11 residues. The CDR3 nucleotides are TGTGCCAGCACTCGGGGGGACGAGCAGTACTTC. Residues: CASTRGDEQYF.

CDR3 coding DNA: TGTGCCAGCAGCCAGACTAGCGGGACAGCGGATACGCAGTATTTT. This translates into CASSQTSGTADTQYF. The V gene is TRBV7-9, the J gene TRBJ2-3, with 11 positions matching TRBD2. Germline V CDR1 and CDR2: SEHNR, FQNEAQ (reference sequence). Trimming cost V 5 bases and J 6 bases; bases outside gene matches: 7. The length of the CDR3 is 15 residues.

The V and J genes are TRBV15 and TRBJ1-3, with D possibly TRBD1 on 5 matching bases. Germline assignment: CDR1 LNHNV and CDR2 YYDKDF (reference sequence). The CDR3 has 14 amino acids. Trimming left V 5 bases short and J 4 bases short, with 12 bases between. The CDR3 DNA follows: TGTGCCACCAGCGGGGCATCCAAGGGAAACACCATATATTTT. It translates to CATSGASKGNTIYF.

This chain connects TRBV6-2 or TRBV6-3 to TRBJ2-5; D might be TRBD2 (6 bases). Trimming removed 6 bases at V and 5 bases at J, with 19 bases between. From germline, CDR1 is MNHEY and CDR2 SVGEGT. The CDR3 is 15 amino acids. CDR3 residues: CASSPGTGERETQYF. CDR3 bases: TGTGCCAGCAGCCCCGGTACGGGGGAGCGGGAGACCCAGTACTTC.

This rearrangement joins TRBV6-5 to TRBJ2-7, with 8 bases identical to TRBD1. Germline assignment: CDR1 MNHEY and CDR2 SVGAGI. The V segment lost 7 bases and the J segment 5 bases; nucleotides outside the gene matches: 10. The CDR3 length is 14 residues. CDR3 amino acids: CASMRGQGADEQYV. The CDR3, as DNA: TGTGCCAGCATGAGAGGACAGGGTGCCGACGAGCAGTACGTC.

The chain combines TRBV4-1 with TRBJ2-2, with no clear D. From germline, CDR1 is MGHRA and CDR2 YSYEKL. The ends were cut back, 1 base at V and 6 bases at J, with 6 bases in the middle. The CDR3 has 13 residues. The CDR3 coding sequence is TGCGCCAGCAGCCAAGTAACGGCCGGGGAGCTGTTTTTT. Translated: CASSQVTAGELFF.

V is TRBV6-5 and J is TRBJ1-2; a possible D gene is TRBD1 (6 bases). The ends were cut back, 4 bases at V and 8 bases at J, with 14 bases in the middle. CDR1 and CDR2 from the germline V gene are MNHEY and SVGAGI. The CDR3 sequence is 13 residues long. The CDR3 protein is CASSFAGELGYTF. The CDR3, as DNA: TGTGCCAGCAGTTTCGCAGGGGAACTAGGCTACACCTTC.

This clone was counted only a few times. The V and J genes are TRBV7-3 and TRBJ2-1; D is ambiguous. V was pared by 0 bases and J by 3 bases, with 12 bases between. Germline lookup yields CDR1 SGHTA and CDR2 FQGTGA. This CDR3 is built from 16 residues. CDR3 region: CASSLTLAVNYNEQFF. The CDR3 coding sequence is TGTGCCAGCAGCTTAACGTTGGCCGTGAACTACAATGAGCAGTTCTTC.

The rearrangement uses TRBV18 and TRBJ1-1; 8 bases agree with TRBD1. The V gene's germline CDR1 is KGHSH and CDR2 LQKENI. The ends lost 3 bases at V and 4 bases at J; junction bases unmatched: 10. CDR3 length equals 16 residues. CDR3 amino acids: CASSPPSRGQGTEAFF. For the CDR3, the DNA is TGTGCCAGCTCACCTCCCTCCAGGGGGCAGGGCACTGAAGCTTTCTTT.

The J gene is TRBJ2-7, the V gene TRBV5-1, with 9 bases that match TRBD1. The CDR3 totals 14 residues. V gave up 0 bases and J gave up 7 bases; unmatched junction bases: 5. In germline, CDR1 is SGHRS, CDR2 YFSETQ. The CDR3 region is CASSLEGTGREQYV. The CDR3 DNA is TGCGCCAGCAGCTTGGAGGGGACAGGGCGGGAGCAGTACGTC.

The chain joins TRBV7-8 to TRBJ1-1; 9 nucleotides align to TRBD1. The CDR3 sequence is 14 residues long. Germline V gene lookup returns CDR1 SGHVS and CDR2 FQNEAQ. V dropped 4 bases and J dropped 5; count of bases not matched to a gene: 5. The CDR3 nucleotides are TGTGCCAGCAGCTCGCACAGGGGGCTGACTGAAGCTTTCTTT. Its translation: CASSSHRGLTEAFF.